These T cell receptor beta chains were read from a single sample in a study of CD8+ T cells in alopecia areata. Sequenced by immunoSEQ multiplex PCR; TCRdb stores in-frame clones only, minus some. This sample has around 200,000 clones, with around 50% found just once. This specimen was CD8+ T cells sorted from blood, taken at week 24, from a patient treated with tofacitinib. These receptor sequences come from a human donor with alopecia areata. Both conserved end residues are trimmed from each CDR3. Each record gives: CDR3 length, V gene, J gene, CDR3 protein.

CDR3 length: 9; V gene: TRBV5-1; J gene: TRBJ2-1; CDR3 protein: ASSASGSQF
CDR3 length: 12; V gene: TRBV5-1; J gene: TRBJ1-5; CDR3 protein: ASSLGGAHQPQH
CDR3 length: 14; V gene: TRBV30; J gene: TRBJ1-2; CDR3 protein: AWSVPGTEDPYGYT
CDR3 length: 14; V gene: TRBV5-6; J gene: TRBJ2-4; CDR3 protein: ASSLGTGLAKNIQY
CDR3 length: 10; V gene: TRBV6-5; J gene: TRBJ1-1; CDR3 protein: ASYRGTTEAF
CDR3 length: 12; V gene: TRBV19; J gene: TRBJ2-3; CDR3 protein: ASSDGGGTDTQY
CDR3 length: 15; V gene: TRBV30; J gene: TRBJ2-5; CDR3 protein: AWSAAPDATDQETQY
CDR3 length: 11; V gene: TRBV5-1; J gene: TRBJ2-7; CDR3 protein: ASSLYATYEQY
CDR3 length: 13; V gene: TRBV4-2; J gene: TRBJ2-7; CDR3 protein: ASSHPLAVLYEQY
CDR3 length: 10; V gene: TRBV30; J gene: TRBJ2-7; CDR3 protein: AHTGEAYEQY
CDR3 length: 11; V gene: TRBV29-1; J gene: TRBJ2-1; CDR3 protein: SVVPGHRNEQF
CDR3 length: 10; V gene: TRBV11-2; J gene: TRBJ2-3; CDR3 protein: ASSPSTDTQY
CDR3 length: 14; V gene: TRBV4-1; J gene: TRBJ2-2; CDR3 protein: ASSQAGTANTGELF
CDR3 length: 12; V gene: TRBV11-2; J gene: TRBJ1-1; CDR3 protein: ASSVTGTGTEAF
CDR3 length: 11; V gene: TRBV18; J gene: TRBJ2-1; CDR3 protein: ASFLDSYNEQF
CDR3 length: 15; V gene: TRBV5-1; J gene: TRBJ2-2; CDR3 protein: ASSLGRQGLITGELF
CDR3 length: 13; V gene: TRBV6-5; J gene: TRBJ2-2; CDR3 protein: ASSPREGYRGELF
CDR3 length: 13; V gene: TRBV4-1; J gene: TRBJ2-3; CDR3 protein: ASSPGLAATDTQY
CDR3 length: 14; V gene: TRBV29-1; J gene: TRBJ1-2; CDR3 protein: SVGGHLEGPNYGYT
CDR3 length: 12; V gene: TRBV6-5; J gene: TRBJ1-2; CDR3 protein: ASSYRLPNYGYT
CDR3 length: 12; V gene: TRBV2; J gene: TRBJ1-3; CDR3 protein: ASRGGTGGNTIY
CDR3 length: 15; V gene: TRBV7-8; J gene: TRBJ2-7; CDR3 protein: ASSLRFRGQDSYEQY
CDR3 length: 11; V gene: TRBV7-9; J gene: TRBJ2-4; CDR3 protein: ASRPGQENIQY
CDR3 length: 12; V gene: TRBV12-5; J gene: TRBJ1-1; CDR3 protein: ASVNGGGGTEAF
CDR3 length: 9; V gene: TRBV20-1; J gene: TRBJ1-1; CDR3 protein: SSGSNTEAF
CDR3 length: 10; V gene: TRBV19; J gene: TRBJ1-1; CDR3 protein: ATNQGANEAF
CDR3 length: 12; V gene: TRBV25-1; J gene: TRBJ1-1; CDR3 protein: ASSEWAMNTEAF
CDR3 length: 13; V gene: TRBV5-1; J gene: TRBJ2-5; CDR3 protein: ASRPSSGGQETQY